This T cell receptor (beta chain) was observed in a study of T cells in Graves' hyperthyroidism and ophthalmopathy (dated by TCRdb to the late 2010s). Turning to the overall study: A discovery cohort of about 96 patients, roughly 43 with Graves' ophthalmopathy and 55 to 60 with stable Graves' hyperthyroidism, was used to find distinguishing TCR V-J signatures. An independent validation cohort of fewer than 20 hyperthyroidism patients and approximately 17 patients who later progressed to ophthalmopathy tested prospective prediction of ophthalmopathy. The 95 to 100 discovery patients were randomly divided into training and test sets at a 7:3 ratio. The study also compared thyroid tissue and blood T-cell repertoires from 6 or 7 Graves' hyperthyroidism patients. After sampling, hyperthyroidism patients received methimazole starting at 30 mg daily, and ophthalmopathy patients received high-dose intravenous methylprednisolone. According to the paper, TCR Vbeta CDR3 sequencing was carried out on some 140 peripheral blood samples, which came from some 41 ophthalmopathy, roughly 75 hyperthyroidism and some 17 progressor patients.

Amplification of TCR beta CDR3 regions was carried out from RNA transcripts. A first-round RT-PCR of the TCR CDR3 used the HTBI primer set with the Qiagen OneStep RT-PCR kit. Libraries were constructed in a second round of multiplex PCR, after which size selection and purification were carried out. Libraries were sequenced paired-end with 100 bp reads on an Illumina HiSeq2000. Per the original workflow: SOAPnuke was used to process the raw data, removing reads that contained adapters or uncalled bases, had a mean Phred below 15, or lacked an exact match to the constant primer or identifier. COPE v1.2.5 was used to merge the high-quality paired reads, and each unique nucleotide sequence was defined as a clonotype. Clonotypes were aligned to IMGT TRBV, TRBD and TRBJ reference segments using MiTCR v1.1. The analysis included only V-J combinations with a frequency above 0.0001, which together covered around 99% of the repertoires. The TCS score was defined as F50 (clonal expansion) divided by E x V (chaos), with BLOSUM62-based TCRdist calculated between CDR3 peptides within each V-J. Welch's t-statistics and random forest reduced around 520 V-J features to 13, which were used in a naive Bayes classifier (R e1071). The similarity between thyroid and blood repertoires was quantified using the Morisita-Horn index. The public reads were reprocessed in TCRdb via fastp at Q25 and MiXCR, keeping in-frame beta chains. Identical CDR3 protein sequences are pooled into one entry, listed with their most common genes and DNA. TCRdb, not the authors, supplied the V and J calls. The sample table contains about 700,000 distinct CDR3 sequences; only one count was recorded for about 45% of them. The ten biggest clones cover roughly 6.5% of the sample.

The study excluded patients with uncontrolled infections, other autoimmune diseases, pregnancy or lactation. Diagnoses relied on clinical symptoms, serum thyroxine and TRAb, thyroid ultrasound and orbital computed tomography. Total RNA was extracted with Trizol reagent, and quality was checked on an Agilent 2100 Bioanalyzer. The count of this clonotype is one. Its recognized antigen is unknown. A much larger clone differs by one base, so this may be a read error. General findings and caveats noted by the study authors: Most expanded thyroid clonotypes (frequency above 0.001) were also detected in blood, a finding suggesting that blood repertoires may reflect thyroid immune responses. Ophthalmopathy was separated from stable hyperthyroidism by a 13 V-J signature model, with around 88% sensitivity and about 81% specificity obtained in cross-validation and 80%/75% obtained in testing. No statistical method was used to fix the sample size in advance, and group allocation was not hidden from the investigators. In validation, the model predicted progression to ophthalmopathy with approximately 69% sensitivity and 72% to 85% specificity, a median of around six months before onset.

Germline trimming amounts to 0 bases on V and 3 bases on J, with 2 as the count of junction bases outside the gene matches. CDR1 and CDR2, looked up from the germline V gene (reference sequence), are DFQATT and SNEGSKA. The CDR3 numbers 15 residues from cysteine through phenylalanine. Only the CDR3 DNA is retained, 45 bases long and in frame from the first base. Recombination joined TRBV20-1 with TRBJ2-7; 13 bases in the middle match TRBD2. What was sequenced was peripheral blood or thyroid tissue (not recorded which). The receptor was isolated from an adult man with Graves' disease, either hyperthyroidism or ophthalmopathy (not recorded which). The nucleotide sequence reads TGCAGTGCTAGAGATGGGACTAGCGGGAACTACGAGCAGTACTTC. Its translation is CSARDGTSGNYEQYF.